This T cell receptor (beta chain) was obtained from a study of shared clonotypes between healthy human individuals. Profiling relied on immunoSEQ multiplex PCR, and the TCRdb table lists in-frame clones only, not all of them. The data contain 2 million or so clones, roughly 94% of them singletons. Study results and caveats: Lower generation probabilities were found for non-shared clonotypes than for those shared by all four donors. Depth of sequencing was expected to influence donor clonotype sharing.

As for this clone: Antigen: not known.

Germline V lookup: CDR1 GTSNPN, CDR2 SVGIG (reference sequence). J lost 2 bases, V lost 3 bases, and 2 bases had no gene match. The CDR3 has 14 amino acids. Donors included only healthy HIV-negative adults lacking recent acute infections or vaccinations. CD4+ cells yielded CD45RA+ naive and CD45RA-negative memory subsets. The receptor's source is a man aged 18 to 30 in good health. The chain recombines TRBV30 with TRBJ2-3; 10 positions match TRBD1. Sequenced material: naive CD4+ T cells sorted from blood. Regarding subset: CD45RA+ positively selected. CDR3 sequence reads: CAWRDRGATDTQYF. For the CDR3, the DNA is TGTGCCTGGAGGGACAGGGGGGCCACAGATACGCAGTATTTT.